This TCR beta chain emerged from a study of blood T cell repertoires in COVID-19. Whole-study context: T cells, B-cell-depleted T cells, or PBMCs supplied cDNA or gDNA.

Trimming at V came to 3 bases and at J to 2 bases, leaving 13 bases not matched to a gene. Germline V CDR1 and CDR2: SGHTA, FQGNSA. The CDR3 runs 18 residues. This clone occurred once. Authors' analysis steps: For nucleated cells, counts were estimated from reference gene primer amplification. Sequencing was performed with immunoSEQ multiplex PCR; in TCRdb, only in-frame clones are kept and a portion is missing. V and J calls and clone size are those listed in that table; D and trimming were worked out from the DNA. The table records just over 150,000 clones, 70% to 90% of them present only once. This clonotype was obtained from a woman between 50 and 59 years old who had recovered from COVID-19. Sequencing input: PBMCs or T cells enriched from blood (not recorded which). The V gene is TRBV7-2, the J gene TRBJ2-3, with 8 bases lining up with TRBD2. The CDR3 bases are TGTGCCAGCAGCTTTCAATCCCCCGGGGGGGGATACACAGATACGCAGTATTTT. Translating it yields CASSFQSPGGGYTDTQYF.